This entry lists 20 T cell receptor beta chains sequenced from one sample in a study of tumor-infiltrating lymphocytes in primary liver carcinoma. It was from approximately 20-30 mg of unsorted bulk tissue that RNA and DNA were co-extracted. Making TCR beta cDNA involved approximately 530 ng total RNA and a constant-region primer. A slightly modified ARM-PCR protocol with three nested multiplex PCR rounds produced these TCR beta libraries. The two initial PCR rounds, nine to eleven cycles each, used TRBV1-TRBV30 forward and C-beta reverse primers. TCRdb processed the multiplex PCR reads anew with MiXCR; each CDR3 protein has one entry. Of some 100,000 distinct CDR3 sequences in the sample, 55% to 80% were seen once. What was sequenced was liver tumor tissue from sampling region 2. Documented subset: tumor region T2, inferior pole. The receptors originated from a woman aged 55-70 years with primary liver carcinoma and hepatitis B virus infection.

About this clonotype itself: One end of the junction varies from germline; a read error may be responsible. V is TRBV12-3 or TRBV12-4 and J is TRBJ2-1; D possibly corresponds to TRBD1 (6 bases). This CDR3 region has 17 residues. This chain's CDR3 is CASSSNRGKGTYDEQLF. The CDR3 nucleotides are TGTGCCAGCAGTTCCAATAGGGGGAAAGGGACCTACGATGAGCAGCTCTTC.

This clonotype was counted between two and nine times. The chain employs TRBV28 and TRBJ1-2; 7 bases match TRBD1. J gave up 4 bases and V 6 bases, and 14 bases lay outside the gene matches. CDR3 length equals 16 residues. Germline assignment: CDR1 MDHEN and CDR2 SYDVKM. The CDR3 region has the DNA TGTGCCAGCAGGTTCGGGGAAGGGGGCTCCTTCTATGGCTACACCTTC. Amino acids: CASRFGEGGSFYGYTF.

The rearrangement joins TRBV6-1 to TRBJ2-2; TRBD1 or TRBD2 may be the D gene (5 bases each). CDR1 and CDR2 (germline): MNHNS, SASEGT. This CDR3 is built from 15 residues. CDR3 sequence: CFNSPGRRSTGELFF. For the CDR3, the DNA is TGTTTCAACTCTCCGGGACGGCGGAGCACCGGGGAGCTGTTTTTT.

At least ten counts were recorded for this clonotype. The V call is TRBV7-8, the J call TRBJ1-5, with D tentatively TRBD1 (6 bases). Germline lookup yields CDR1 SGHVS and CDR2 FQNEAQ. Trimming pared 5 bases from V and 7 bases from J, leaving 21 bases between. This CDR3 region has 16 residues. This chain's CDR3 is CASSPSGRQAVQPQHF. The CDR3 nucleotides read TGTGCCAGCAGCCCATCTGGTCGACAGGCAGTACAGCCCCAGCATTTT.

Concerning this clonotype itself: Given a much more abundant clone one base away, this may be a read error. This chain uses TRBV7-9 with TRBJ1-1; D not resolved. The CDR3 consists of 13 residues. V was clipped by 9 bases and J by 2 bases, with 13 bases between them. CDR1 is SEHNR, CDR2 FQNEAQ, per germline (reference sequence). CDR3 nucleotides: TGTGCCAGTAAAATGTGGGGAAACACTGAAGCTTTCTTT. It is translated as CASKMWGNTEAFF.

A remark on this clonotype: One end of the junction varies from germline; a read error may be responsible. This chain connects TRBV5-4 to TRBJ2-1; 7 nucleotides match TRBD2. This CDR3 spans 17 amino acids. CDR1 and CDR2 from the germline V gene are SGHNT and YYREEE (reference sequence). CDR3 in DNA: TGTGCCAGCAGCTTAAGTCGACAAGCGGGGCCCTACAATGAACAGTTCTTC. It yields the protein CASSLSRQAGPYNEQFF.

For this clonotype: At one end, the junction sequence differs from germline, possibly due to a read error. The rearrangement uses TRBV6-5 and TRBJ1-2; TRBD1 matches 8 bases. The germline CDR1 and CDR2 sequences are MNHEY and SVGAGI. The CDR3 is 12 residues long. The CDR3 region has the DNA TGTACCAGCAGAGGGTCCCAGGGGGCGTGCACCTTC. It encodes CTSRGSQGACTF.

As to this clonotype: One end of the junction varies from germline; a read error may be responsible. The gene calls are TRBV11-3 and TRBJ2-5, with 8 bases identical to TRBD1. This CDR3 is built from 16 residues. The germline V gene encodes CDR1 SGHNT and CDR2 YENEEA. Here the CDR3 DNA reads TGTGCTAGCAGCTTAGGAACTCAGGGGGCCCCTGGGACCCAGTGCTTC. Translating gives CASSLGTQGAPGTQCF.

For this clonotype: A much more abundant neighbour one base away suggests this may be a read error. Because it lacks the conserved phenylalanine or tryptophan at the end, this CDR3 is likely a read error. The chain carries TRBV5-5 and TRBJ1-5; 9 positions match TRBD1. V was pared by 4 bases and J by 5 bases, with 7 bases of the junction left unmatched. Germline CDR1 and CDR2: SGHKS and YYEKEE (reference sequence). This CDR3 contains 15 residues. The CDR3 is CASSVRDREDQPQHI. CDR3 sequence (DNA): TGTGCCAGCAGCGTCCGGGACAGGGAAGATCAGCCCCAGCATATT.

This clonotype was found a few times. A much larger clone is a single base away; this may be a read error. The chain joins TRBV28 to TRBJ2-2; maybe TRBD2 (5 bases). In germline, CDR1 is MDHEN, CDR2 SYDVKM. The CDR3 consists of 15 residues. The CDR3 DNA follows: TGTGCCAACAGTCTCTACCGGACTGGCCCCGGGGAGCTGTTTTTT. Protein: CANSLYRTGPGELFF.

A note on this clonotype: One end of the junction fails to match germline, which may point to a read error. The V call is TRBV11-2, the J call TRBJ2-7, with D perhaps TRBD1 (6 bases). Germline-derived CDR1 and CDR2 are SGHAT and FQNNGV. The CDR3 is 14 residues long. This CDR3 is CASNLVGTGIEQYF. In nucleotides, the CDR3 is TGTGCCAGCAACTTAGTTGGAACAGGGATAGAGCAGTACTTC.

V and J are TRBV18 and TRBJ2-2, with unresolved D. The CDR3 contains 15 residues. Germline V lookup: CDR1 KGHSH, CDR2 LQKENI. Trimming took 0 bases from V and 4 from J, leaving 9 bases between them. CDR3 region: CASSPPAGATGELFF. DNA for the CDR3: TGTGCCAGCTCACCACCGGCAGGCGCCACCGGGGAGCTGTTTTTT.

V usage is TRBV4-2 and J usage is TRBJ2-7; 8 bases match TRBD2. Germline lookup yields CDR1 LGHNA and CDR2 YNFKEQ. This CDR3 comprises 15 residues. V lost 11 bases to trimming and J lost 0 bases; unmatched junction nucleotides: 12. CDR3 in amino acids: CAGNQATSASYEQYF. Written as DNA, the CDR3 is TGTGCCGGCAACCAAGCGACTAGCGCCTCCTACGAGCAGTACTTC.

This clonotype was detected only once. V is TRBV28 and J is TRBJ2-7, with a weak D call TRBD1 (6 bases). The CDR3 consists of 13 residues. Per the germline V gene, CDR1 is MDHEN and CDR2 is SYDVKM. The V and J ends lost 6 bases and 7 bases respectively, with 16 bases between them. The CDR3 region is CASRLTGVREQYF. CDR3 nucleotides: TGTGCCAGCAGATTGACAGGCGTCAGGGAGCAGTACTTC.

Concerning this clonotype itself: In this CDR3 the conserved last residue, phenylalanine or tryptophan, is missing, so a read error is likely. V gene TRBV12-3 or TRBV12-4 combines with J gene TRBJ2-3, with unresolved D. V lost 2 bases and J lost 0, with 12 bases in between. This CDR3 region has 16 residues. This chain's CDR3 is CASSLSRPISTDTQYL. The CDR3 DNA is TGTGCCAGCAGTTTATCGAGGCCAATCAGCACAGATACGCAGTATTTA.

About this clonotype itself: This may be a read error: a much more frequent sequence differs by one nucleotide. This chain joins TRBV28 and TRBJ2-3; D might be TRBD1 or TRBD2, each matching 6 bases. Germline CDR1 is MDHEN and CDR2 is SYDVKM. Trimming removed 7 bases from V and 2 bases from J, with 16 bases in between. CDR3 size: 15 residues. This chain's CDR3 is CASIVGGTNTDTQYF. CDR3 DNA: TGTGCCAGCATTGTGGGCGGGACAAACACAGATACGCAGTATTTT.

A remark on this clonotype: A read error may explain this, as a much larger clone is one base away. This CDR3 is CASSTLAGSYNEKFF. In DNA, the CDR3 is TGTGCCAGCAGCACGCTAGCGGGAAGTTACAATGAGAAGTTCTTC. The V call is TRBV7-8, the J call TRBJ2-1, with TRBD2 matching 9 bases. Germline CDR1 SGHVS, CDR2 FQNEAQ. The CDR3 is 15 residues long. Combining the CDR3 with reference TRBV7-8 and TRBJ2-1 gives the whole variable domain GAGVSQSPRYKVAKRGQDVALRCDPISGHVSLFWYQQALGQGPEFLTYFQNEAQLDKSGLPSDRFFAERPEGSVSTLKIQRTQQEDSAVYLCASSTLAGSYNEKFFGPGTRLTVL.

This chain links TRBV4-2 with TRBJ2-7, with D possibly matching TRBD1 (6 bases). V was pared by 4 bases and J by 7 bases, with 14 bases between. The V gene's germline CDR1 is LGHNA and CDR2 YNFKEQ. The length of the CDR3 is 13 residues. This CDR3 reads CASSLSNRDEQYF. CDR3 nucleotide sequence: TGTGCCAGCAGCCTATCCAACAGGGATGAGCAGTACTTC.

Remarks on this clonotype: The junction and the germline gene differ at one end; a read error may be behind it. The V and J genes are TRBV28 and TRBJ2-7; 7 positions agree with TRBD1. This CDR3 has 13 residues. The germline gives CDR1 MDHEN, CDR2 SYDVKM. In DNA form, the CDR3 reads TGTGCCAGCAGGGTGGGACAGAACTACAAGCAGTACTTC. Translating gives CASRVGQNYKQYF. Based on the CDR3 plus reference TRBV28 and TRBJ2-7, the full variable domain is DVKVTQSSRYLVKRTGEKVFLECVQDMDHENMFWYRQDPGLGLRLIYFSYDVKMKEKGDIPEGYSVSREKKERFSLILESASTNQTSMYLCASRVGQNYKQYFGPGTRLTVT.

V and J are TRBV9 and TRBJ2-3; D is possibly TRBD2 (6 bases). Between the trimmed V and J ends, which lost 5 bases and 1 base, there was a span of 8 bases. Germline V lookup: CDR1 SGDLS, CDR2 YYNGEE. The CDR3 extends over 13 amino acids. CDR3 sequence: CASRPSGTDTQYF. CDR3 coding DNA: TGTGCCAGCAGACCTAGCGGCACAGATACGCAGTATTTT.